Shown below are 32 T cell receptor beta chains from a single sample sequenced in a study of glioma-infiltrating T cells. The iRepertoire nested amplicon-rescue multiplex PCR amplified TCR alpha and beta CDR3s from RNA. TCRdb itself ran the multiplex PCR reads through MiXCR, one entry per CDR3 protein. The repertoire holds approximately 93,000 distinct CDR3 sequences, approximately 39% seen once, with around two fifths in the top ten. Material for sequencing was glioma tissue, nonneoplastic brain tissue, or PBMCs (not recorded which). The receptors stem from a human donor with low-grade glioma or glioblastoma, undergoing nonglioma brain surgery, or in good health (not recorded which).

This clonotype was seen a handful of times. V usage is TRBV13 and J usage is TRBJ2-1; TRBD2 matches at 10 bases. CDR3 length: 17 residues. The germline gives CDR1 PRHDT, CDR2 FYEKMQ (reference sequence). The J segment lost 3 bases and the V segment lost 8 bases, leaving 13 bases of the junction unmatched. Here the CDR3 reads CASAKGPSGSIYNEQFF. Written as DNA, the CDR3 is TGTGCCAGCGCTAAGGGGCCTAGCGGGAGTATCTACAATGAGCAGTTCTTC.

Worth noting for this clonotype: No conserved phenylalanine or tryptophan ends this CDR3, so it is likely a read error. V gene TRBV7-9 combines with J gene TRBJ1-1; D is unresolved. The CDR3 is 12 residues long. V lost 8 bases to trimming and J lost 7 bases, with 14 bases between them. The germline V gene encodes CDR1 SEHNR and CDR2 FQNEAQ (reference sequence). The CDR3 DNA is TGTGCCAGCGGCTCACCGGGAGTTGAAGCTTTCCTT. Its protein product is CASGSPGVEAFL.

Turning to this clonotype: One junction end disagrees with the germline gene, perhaps due to a read error. The chain carries TRBV15 and TRBJ1-2, with D possibly being TRBD1 (5 bases). The CDR3 totals 14 residues. Germline V lookup: CDR1 LNHNV, CDR2 YYDKDF (reference sequence). The CDR3: CASSKDSGQAGYTF. In DNA form, the CDR3 reads TGTGCCTCCAGCAAAGACAGTGGGCAAGCTGGCTACACCTTC.

This clonotype was seen repeatedly, ten times or more. This chain links TRBV11-2 with TRBJ2-7, with D possibly being TRBD1 or TRBD2 (5 bases each). This CDR3 is 13 amino acids long. V gave up 8 bases and J gave up 6 bases, with 17 bases separating them. Germline-derived CDR1 and CDR2 are SGHAT and FQNNGV. This CDR3 is CASSGTVSTEQYF. The CDR3 DNA reads TGTGCCAGCTCGGGGACGGTTTCGACCGAGCAGTACTTC. Looking up the rest from reference TRBV11-2 and TRBJ2-7 gives the full variable domain: EAGVAQSPRYKIIEKRQSVAFWCNPISGHATLYWYQQILGQGPKLLIQFQNNGVVDDSQLPKDRFSAERLKGVDSTLKIQPAKLEDSAVYLCASSGTVSTEQYFGPGTRLTVT.

This clonotype has a count of ten or more. The J gene is TRBJ1-4, the V gene TRBV19; the match to TRBD1 covers 7 bases. Trimming took 4 bases from V and 7 from J; bases not matched to a gene: 6. CDR3 length equals 14 residues. Germline V gene lookup returns CDR1 LNHDA and CDR2 SQIVND (reference sequence). The CDR3 sequence is CASSRGTAIEKLFF. The CDR3, as DNA: TGTGCCAGTAGTAGAGGGACAGCTATTGAAAAACTGTTTTTT.

For this clonotype: An end of the junction differs from the germline gene, which may be a read error. The CDR3 loop reads CSADTGGDALRF. The DNA of the CDR3 is TGCAGTGCCGACACAGGGGGTGACGCCCTCCGCTTT. This chain uses TRBV20-1 with TRBJ1-6; 8 bases are shared with TRBD1. Germline loops: CDR1 DFQATT, CDR2 SNEGSKA (reference sequence). The CDR3 sequence is 12 residues long.

This clonotype occurred many times. The rearrangement links TRBV28 to TRBJ2-7; D is uncertain. The germline gives CDR1 MDHEN, CDR2 SYDVKM. V was clipped by 1 base and J by 3 bases, with 7 bases between them. The CDR3 covers 13 residues. For the CDR3, the DNA is TGTGCCAGCAGTTTATTAGGAATCTACGAGCAGTACTTC. As protein: CASSLLGIYEQYF.

About this clonotype itself: This sequence may be a read error, since a much larger clone differs from it by one base. The chain has TRBV29-1 and TRBJ2-3; no clear D. Trimming stripped 1 base from V and 3 bases from J, with 11 bases between. Germline V gives CDR1 SQVTM, CDR2 ANQGSEA. CDR3 size: 14 residues. CDR3 in DNA: TGCAGCGTTGAAGGCAGGATCGGGACAGATACGCAGTATTTT. It translates to CSVEGRIGTDTQYF.

The chain employs TRBV14 and TRBJ1-2, with 9 bases matching TRBD1. Germline CDR1 is SGHDN and CDR2 is FVKESK. The CDR3 has 13 amino acids. The CDR3 DNA sequence: TGTGTTAGCAGCCGGGACAGGGCATATGGCTACACCTTC. As protein: CVSSRDRAYGYTF.

The sample holds many counts of this clonotype. This rearrangement joins TRBV24-1 to TRBJ2-3, with 9 bases aligning to TRBD2. V was pared by 6 bases and J by 2 bases, with 5 bases of the junction left unmatched. The CDR3 length is 15 residues. The V gene's germline CDR1 is KGHDR and CDR2 SFDVKD. CDR3: CATSPSSGITDTQYF. For the CDR3, the DNA is TGTGCCACCAGTCCGTCTAGCGGGATCACAGATACGCAGTATTTT.

The gene calls are TRBV6-2 or TRBV6-3 and TRBJ1-6; D remains unclear. Germline loops: CDR1 MNHEY, CDR2 SVGEGT. With 8 bases removed from V and 15 bases from J, the gap between germline ends came to 41 bases. CDR3 length: 20 residues. CDR3 sequence: CASGWPRMDDRSSYNPHLHF. The CDR3 DNA is TGTGCCAGCGGTTGGCCGAGGATGGACGACCGAAGCTCCTATAATCCACACCTCCACTTT.

This clonotype was observed a handful of times. The gene calls are TRBV5-4 and TRBJ2-7, with 12 bases identical to TRBD1. The CDR3 covers 16 residues. Germline values: CDR1 SGHNT, CDR2 YYREEE (reference sequence). The V segment lost 0 bases and the J segment 4 bases; nucleotides outside the gene matches: 5. CDR3 bases: TGTGCCAGCAGCTTGGATATGGGACAGGGGGCTTACGAGCAGTACTTC. Its translation is CASSLDMGQGAYEQYF.

This clonotype was detected a few times. This chain joins TRBV18 and TRBJ2-6; 9 bases agree with TRBD2. The CDR3 runs to 18 residues. V lost 0 bases and J lost 0; bases outside the gene matches: 3. CDR1 and CDR2 (germline): KGHSH, LQKENI. The CDR3 sequence is CASSPPSGGPSGANVLTF. The CDR3 DNA sequence: TGTGCCAGCTCACCACCTAGCGGGGGTCCCTCTGGGGCCAACGTCCTGACTTTC.

Ten or more counts support this clonotype. The genes are TRBV12-3 or TRBV12-4 and TRBJ1-1, with D unclear. Trimming pared 5 bases from V and 2 bases from J, leaving 18 bases between. This CDR3 comprises 16 residues. Written as DNA, the CDR3 is TGTGCCAGCAGTCCTAGGATCGACGTGGCCAACACTGAAGCTTTCTTT. This gives the protein CASSPRIDVANTEAFF.

The chain has TRBV27 and TRBJ2-3; 15 bases are a match to TRBD2. The CDR3 totals 18 residues. The V gene's germline CDR1 is MNHEY and CDR2 SMNVEV (reference sequence). V shed 8 bases, J shed 1 base, and the junction held 10 bases outside the gene matches. CDR3 DNA sequence: TGTGCCAGCGCGCGGACTAGCGGGGGGGCGGTCCGCACAGATACGCAGTATTTT. Translating gives CASARTSGGAVRTDTQYF.

On this clonotype: This may stem from a read error, because a much larger clone lies one nucleotide away. Written as DNA, the CDR3 is TGCAGTGGGATACAGCTAAGATCTGAAGATACGCAGTATTTT. Its protein is CSGIQLRSEDTQYF. The chain employs TRBV20-1 and TRBJ2-3; D gene uncertain. CDR3 size: 14 residues. Germline lookup yields CDR1 DFQATT and CDR2 SNEGSKA (reference sequence). V was shortened by 7 bases and J by 5 bases, with 19 bases between the two germline ends.

This clonotype has ten or more counts. The V and J genes are TRBV19 and TRBJ2-1; no clear D. V was pared by 1 base and J by 5 bases, with 9 bases between. CDR1 is LNHDA and CDR2 is SQIVND in the germline V gene (reference sequence). The CDR3 runs to 14 residues. The chain's CDR3 is CASSIVHGDNEQFF. The CDR3 DNA follows: TGTGCCAGTAGTATAGTGCACGGTGACAATGAGCAGTTCTTC.

This clonotype was recorded only once. V is TRBV4-3 and J is TRBJ2-1; TRBD2 aligns across 11 bases. This CDR3 has 16 residues. Trimming took 1 base from V and 4 from J; bases not matched to a gene: 3. Germline assignment: CDR1 LGHNA and CDR2 YSLEER. CDR3 sequence reads: CASSQASGGPYNEQFF. DNA for the CDR3: TGCGCCAGCAGCCAAGCTAGCGGGGGGCCTTACAATGAGCAGTTCTTC.

This clonotype was recorded at least ten times. The V and J genes are TRBV29-1 and TRBJ1-3, with 10 bases matching TRBD1. This CDR3 region has 13 residues. The germline V gene encodes CDR1 SQVTM and CDR2 ANQGSEA. V shed 6 bases, J shed 7 bases, and the junction held 6 bases outside the gene matches. The CDR3 sequence is CSVKTGGFNTIYF. For the CDR3, the DNA is TGCAGCGTAAAGACAGGGGGCTTCAACACCATATATTTT.

On this clonotype: This likely comes from a read error, as the CDR3 has no conserved phenylalanine or tryptophan at its end. The chain couples TRBV20-1 to TRBJ2-1, with D possibly TRBD1 on 5 matching bases. V was clipped by 0 bases and J by 4 bases, with 13 bases between them. Germline CDR1 DFQATT, CDR2 SNEGSKA (reference sequence). This CDR3 contains 15 residues. The DNA for the CDR3 is TGCAGTGCTAGAGATAGGATTAGGGGATACAATGAGCAGTTCTCC. This codes for CSARDRIRGYNEQFS.

To note about this clonotype: With a much larger clone just one base away, this may be a read error. Given the absence of the conserved phenylalanine or tryptophan at the CDR3 end, a read error is likely. The V gene is TRBV6-1, the J gene TRBJ2-4; 11 bases agree with TRBD1. The germline V gene encodes CDR1 MNHNS and CDR2 SASEGT. This CDR3 comprises 18 residues. V lost 4 bases, J lost 0 bases, and 8 bases stayed unmatched. DNA for the CDR3: TGTGCCAGCAGTGGACGGGGGACAGGGGGTTTAGCCAAAAACATTCAGTACCTC. It yields the protein CASSGRGTGGLAKNIQYL.

This clonotype was picked up many times. This chain uses TRBV3-1 with TRBJ1-1, with D unclear. Per germline, CDR1 LGHDT and CDR2 YNNKEL (reference sequence). The V gene lost 5 bases and the J gene lost 4 bases, with 14 bases spanning the gap. The CDR3 has 14 amino acids. CDR3 region: CASSDQWGATEAFF. CDR3 nucleotide sequence: TGTGCCAGCAGCGATCAATGGGGTGCCACTGAAGCTTTCTTT.

Worth noting for this clonotype: A much larger clonotype is one base distant, so this may be a read error. The J gene is TRBJ2-2, the V gene TRBV12-3 or TRBV12-4; D is perhaps TRBD2 (5 bases). The length of the CDR3 is 13 residues. Here the CDR3 reads CASRRPNTGELLF. CDR3 nucleotides: TGTGCCAGCAGAAGGCCGAACACCGGGGAGCTGCTTTTT.

CDR3 DNA sequence: TGCAGCGTTGAAGATCTGCCAGGGGGCATTACAGATACGCAGTATTTT. Its translation: CSVEDLPGGITDTQYF. V usage is TRBV29-1 and J usage is TRBJ2-3; 8 positions agree with TRBD1. After removal of 0 bases from V and 3 bases from J, the junction contained 8 bases not matched to a gene. The CDR3 covers 16 residues. Germline values: CDR1 SQVTM, CDR2 ANQGSEA.

The chain links TRBV5-1 to TRBJ1-1, with D uncertain. The CDR3 extends over 14 amino acids. V gave up 4 bases and J gave up 0 bases, with 10 bases separating them. From germline, CDR1 is SGHRS and CDR2 YFSETQ. The CDR3 is CASSLYSMNTEAFF. The CDR3 nucleotides read TGCGCCAGCAGCCTGTATTCCATGAACACTGAAGCTTTCTTT.

This clonotype was seen ten or more times. This rearrangement joins TRBV10-3 to TRBJ2-7; no clear D gene. Deletions cut 0 bases from V and 7 bases from J, with 7 bases between. This CDR3 comprises 12 residues. Germline values: CDR1 ENHRY, CDR2 SYGVKD. The CDR3 coding sequence is TGTGCCATCAGTGAGTCGACGCGGGAGCAGTACTTC. Its translation: CAISESTREQYF.

V is TRBV15 and J is TRBJ2-1, with TRBD1 identical over 10 bases. This CDR3 is 14 amino acids long. The germline V gene has CDR1 LNHNV and CDR2 YYDKDF (reference sequence). The V segment lost 7 bases and the J segment 4 bases; nucleotides outside the gene matches: 4. The CDR3 sequence is CATNRGQGYNEQFF. In DNA, the CDR3 is TGTGCCACCAACAGGGGACAGGGGTACAATGAGCAGTTCTTC.

This clonotype came up many times. The chain links TRBV18 to TRBJ1-1; 8 positions agree with TRBD1. CDR1 is KGHSH and CDR2 is LQKENI in the germline V gene. The CDR3 is 13 residues long. V shed 5 bases, J shed 4 bases, and the junction held 3 bases outside the gene matches. This CDR3 reads CASSGTGGTEAFF. The CDR3 nucleotides read TGTGCCAGCTCAGGTACAGGGGGCACTGAAGCTTTCTTT.

In regard to this clonotype: A much bigger clone sits one base away, suggesting this may be a read error. This chain joins TRBV29-1 and TRBJ2-7, with 8 bases lining up with TRBD1. This CDR3 region has 14 residues. The V gene end was trimmed by 4 bases and the J gene end by 6 bases; junction bases not matched to a gene: 11. Per germline, CDR1 SQVTM and CDR2 ANQGSEA. The CDR3 nucleotides read TGCAGCGTTGCAAGGACAGGGAATACCTGCGAGCAGTACTTC. It codes for CSVARTGNTCEQYF.

This clonotype has a count of ten or more. The J gene is TRBJ1-5, the V gene TRBV28, with D hard to call. In germline, CDR1 is MDHEN, CDR2 SYDVKM. V lost 7 bases and J lost 3, with 10 bases in between. The CDR3 loop spans 13 amino acids. CDR3 nucleotides: TGTGCCAGCATATCCCAGGCCAATCAGCCCCAGCATTTT. Its translation: CASISQANQPQHF.

In regard to this clonotype: The germline gene is not matched at one end of the junction; a read error may be the cause. This sequence joins TRBV15 and TRBJ2-7; D tentatively fits TRBD1 or TRBD2 (5 bases each). The CDR3 contains 13 residues. CDR1 and CDR2 from the germline V gene are LNHNV and YYDKDF (reference sequence). CDR3 loop: CATIRDPSYGQYF. CDR3 nucleotides: TGTGCCACCATCAGGGACCCTTCCTACGGGCAGTACTTC.

This clonotype was detected ten times or more. J is TRBJ1-5 and V is TRBV4-1; the D gene is possibly TRBD1 (5 bases). The CDR3 sequence is 13 residues long. Trimming shortened V by 3 bases and J by 6 bases, and 9 bases separated the two germline ends. Germline V gives CDR1 MGHRA, CDR2 YSYEKL. This CDR3 is CASSQTRGQPQHF. The CDR3 DNA is TGCGCCAGCAGCCAGACAAGGGGTCAGCCCCAGCATTTT.